These 31 T cell receptor beta chains share one sample of origin, sequenced in a study of T cell responses to AZD1222 COVID-19 vaccine. Clones were sequenced by immunoSEQ multiplex PCR, and TCRdb holds only the in-frame ones, with some missing. The table shows tens of thousands of clones, with just over 90% occurring only once. The sequenced sample was peripheral blood, obtained 28 days after the second AZD1222 dose. These receptor sequences come from an adult who received the AZD1222 COVID-19 vaccine.

The DNA of the CDR3 is TGTGCCAGCTTTCAGACAGGGGGCTGGGGTAACTATGGCTACACCTTC. Translation: CASFQTGGWGNYGYTF. The chain is built from TRBV5-6 and TRBJ1-2; the match to TRBD1 covers 10 bases. Germline lookup yields CDR1 SGHDT and CDR2 YYEEEE. V lost 7 bases, J lost 1 base, and 10 bases stayed unmatched. This CDR3 has 16 residues.

The chain's CDR3 is CASSRTQRGSTDTQYF. The DNA for the CDR3 is TGTGCCAGTAGTAGAACCCAGCGGGGGAGCACAGATACGCAGTATTTT. V and J are TRBV19 and TRBJ2-3, with 8 bases fitting TRBD2. V lost 4 bases and J lost 0; bases outside the gene matches: 6. The CDR3 has 16 residues. Germline CDR1 and CDR2: LNHDA and SQIVND (reference sequence).

The J gene is TRBJ2-1, the V gene TRBV6-4; TRBD2 agrees at 8 bases. The germline V gene has CDR1 MRHNA and CDR2 SNTAGT. This CDR3 has 17 amino acids. The V and J ends lost 2 bases and 5 bases, in that order; junction bases with no gene match: 11. Written as DNA, the CDR3 is TGTGCCAGCAGTGACCTGGGGACCGGGGGGGACCACAATGAGCAGTTCTTC. Translating gives CASSDLGTGGDHNEQFF.

V is TRBV19 and J is TRBJ2-7, with D hard to call. Germline lookup yields CDR1 LNHDA and CDR2 SQIVND (reference sequence). The CDR3 has 15 amino acids. V lost 3 bases and J 0 bases, leaving 12 bases between the germline ends. The CDR3 is CASSMTGAYSYEQYF. The DNA of the CDR3 is TGTGCCAGTAGTATGACCGGTGCCTACTCCTACGAGCAGTACTTC.

The chain couples TRBV5-6 to TRBJ1-1; TRBD1 is a possible D gene (5 bases). The CDR3 is 14 amino acids. V lost 4 bases, J lost 4 bases, and 14 bases lay in between. In germline, CDR1 is SGHDT, CDR2 YYEEEE. This CDR3 is CASSKDSLLTEAFF. In nucleotides, the CDR3 is TGTGCCAGCAGCAAAGACAGTCTGCTCACTGAAGCTTTCTTT.

The chain couples TRBV5-4 to TRBJ2-2, with TRBD1 identical over 7 bases. The V gene end was trimmed by 4 bases and the J gene end by 1 base; junction bases not matched to a gene: 4. The germline CDR1 and CDR2 sequences are SGHNT and YYREEE (reference sequence). The CDR3 runs 15 residues. CDR3 residues: CASSRRTGNTGELFF. For the CDR3, the DNA is TGTGCCAGCAGCCGAAGGACAGGGAACACCGGGGAGCTGTTTTTT. Complete variable domain (other parts from reference TRBV5-4 and TRBJ2-2): ETGVTQSPTHLIKTRGQQVTLRCSSQSGHNTVSWYQQALGQGPQFIFQYYREEENGRGNFPPRFSGLQFPNYSSELNVNALELDDSALYLCASSRRTGNTGELFFGEGSRLTVL.

The chain recombines TRBV11-1 with TRBJ1-4; D ambiguous. Germline CDR1 SGHAT, CDR2 FQDESV (reference sequence). The V end was cut by 5 bases, the J end by 2 bases, with 9 bases between. The CDR3 sequence is 14 residues long. CDR3 residues: CASSVTATNEKLFF. The CDR3 DNA reads as TGTGCCAGCAGCGTAACGGCTACTAATGAAAAACTGTTTTTT.

A remark on this clone: The junction differs from germline at one of its ends, possibly a read error. The rearrangement joins TRBV3-1 (or the pseudogene TRBV3-2) to TRBJ1-2; D remains ambiguous. CDR3 length equals 15 residues. Germline CDR1 reads LGHDT; CDR2 reads YNNKEL (reference sequence). CDR3 DNA: TGTGCCAGCAGCCAAGAATCCGTTCAGGCCCGTCTCCAATGCTTC. Translation: CASSQESVQARLQCF.

The rearrangement joins TRBV16 to TRBJ1-4; D perhaps matches TRBD1 (5 bases). The CDR3 length is 15 residues. Deletions cut 1 base from V and 5 bases from J, with 11 bases between. Germline lookup yields CDR1 KGHSY and CDR2 FQNENV. CDR3 protein: CASSQLGAVNEKLFF. The CDR3 DNA is TGTGCCAGCAGCCAATTAGGGGCAGTCAATGAAAAACTGTTTTTT.

The V gene is TRBV5-1, the J gene TRBJ1-1; 7 nucleotides agree with TRBD1. Germline loops: CDR1 SGHRS, CDR2 YFSETQ. V shed 4 bases, J shed 6 bases, and the junction held 9 bases outside the gene matches. The CDR3 consists of 14 residues. The CDR3 bases are TGCGCCAGCAGCGGATCAACAGGGGTACCTGAAGCTTTCTTT. Translated, it gives CASSGSTGVPEAFF.

The CDR3 here is CAIKDKRDYGYTF. CDR3 nucleotide sequence: TGTGCCATCAAAGACAAGAGGGACTATGGCTACACCTTC. The genes are TRBV10-3 and TRBJ1-2; D not certain. Trimming removed 7 bases from V and 3 bases from J, with 12 bases in between. In germline, CDR1 is ENHRY, CDR2 SYGVKD. The CDR3 is made up of 13 amino acids.

This chain joins TRBV7-9 and TRBJ1-4; D remains unclear. Germline V gene data show CDR1 as SEHNR and CDR2 as FQNEAQ (reference sequence). V shed 1 base and J shed 4 bases, with 7 bases lying between them. The length of the CDR3 is 14 residues. This CDR3 is CASSLGGNNEKLFF. The CDR3 nucleotides are TGTGCCAGCAGCTTAGGGGGAAATAATGAAAAACTGTTTTTT.

V and J are TRBV28 and TRBJ1-1; 11 bases map to TRBD1. V trimming: 3 bases; J trimming: 5 bases; junction bases outside the gene matches: 14. The CDR3 contains 18 residues. In germline, CDR1 is MDHEN, CDR2 SYDVKM. Written as DNA, the CDR3 is TGTGCCAGCAGTTTGATCAGGGGGACAGGGGGTTGGAGGACTGAAGCTTTCTTT. Amino acid sequence: CASSLIRGTGGWRTEAFF.

The chain recombines TRBV18 with TRBJ2-7; 9 bases agree with TRBD1. V was pared by 6 bases and J by 3 bases, with 12 bases of the junction left unmatched. The CDR3 length is 16 residues. Germline assignment: CDR1 KGHSH and CDR2 LQKENI. The CDR3: CASSYPGQGFNYEQYF. Here the CDR3 DNA reads TGTGCCAGCTCTTACCCGGGACAGGGTTTTAACTACGAGCAGTACTTC.

The chain links TRBV7-2 to TRBJ1-2; D possibly corresponds to TRBD1 (5 bases). CDR1 SGHTA and CDR2 FQGNSA come from the germline V gene. V was pared by 1 base and J by 0 bases, with 9 bases between. The CDR3 sequence is 15 residues long. The CDR3 region is CASSLDPGPNYGYTF. The CDR3 DNA reads TGTGCCAGCAGCTTAGATCCGGGACCTAACTATGGCTACACCTTC.

The chain recombines TRBV7-6 with TRBJ2-5; the D gene is possibly TRBD2 (6 bases). Germline V gives CDR1 SGHVS, CDR2 FNYEAQ. The ends were cut back, 5 bases at V and 5 bases at J, with 18 bases in the middle. This CDR3 comprises 15 residues. The CDR3 region is CASSRERGLGETQYF. The CDR3 DNA reads as TGTGCCAGCAGCCGCGAACGGGGGTTGGGGGAGACCCAGTACTTC.

CDR3 amino acids: CASSLIGGGAVTDTQYF. The DNA of the CDR3 is TGTGCCAGCAGCTTAATAGGAGGGGGGGCCGTCACAGATACGCAGTATTTT. This sequence joins TRBV7-2 and TRBJ2-3; maybe TRBD2 (7 bases). Between the trimmed V and J ends, which lost 2 bases and 2 bases, there was a span of 17 bases. Per germline, CDR1 SGHTA and CDR2 FQGNSA. CDR3 length: 17 amino acids.

As for this clone: The same CDR3 is also encoded by other DNA sequences in this sample. The chain recombines TRBV3-1 (or the pseudogene TRBV3-2) with TRBJ2-2; a weak D match, TRBD1 (5 bases). CDR3 length: 13 residues. V lost 2 bases, J lost 4 bases, and 5 bases lay in between. The germline gives CDR1 LGHDT, CDR2 YNNKEL (reference sequence). The DNA for the CDR3 is TGTGCCAGCAGCCAAAGGGGCACCGGGGAGCTGTTTTTT. Translating it yields CASSQRGTGELFF.

The CDR3 nucleotides are TGTGCCAGTAGTGGACAGGGTAAAGGCACCGGGGAGCTGTTTTTT. Translation gives CASSGQGKGTGELFF. The rearrangement joins TRBV19 to TRBJ2-2; 8 positions agree with TRBD1. CDR1 LNHDA and CDR2 SQIVND come from the germline V gene (reference sequence). The CDR3 covers 15 residues. Trimming took 5 bases from V and 4 from J; bases not matched to a gene: 6.

This chain joins TRBV7-8 and TRBJ1-5, with D possibly being TRBD1 (6 bases). Trimming removed 1 base from V and 7 bases from J, with 14 bases in between. The CDR3 runs to 15 residues. CDR1 and CDR2 from the germline V gene are SGHVS and FQNEAQ. CDR3 sequence: CASSLGRGMSQPQHF. Written as DNA, the CDR3 is TGTGCCAGCAGCTTAGGCAGGGGAATGTCACAGCCCCAGCATTTT.

The chain joins TRBV3-1 (or the pseudogene TRBV3-2) to TRBJ1-2, with D tentatively TRBD1 (5 bases). V was clipped by 1 base and J by 2 bases, with 11 bases between them. The CDR3 runs to 15 residues. CDR1 and CDR2 (germline): LGHDT, YNNKEL (reference sequence). The CDR3 coding sequence is TGTGCCAGCAGCCAAGGAGCAGGGCGGAACTATGGCTACACCTTC. Translating it yields CASSQGAGRNYGYTF.

The CDR3 here is CASSVGQANSNQPQHF. The CDR3, as DNA: TGTGCCAGCAGCGTAGGGCAGGCTAATAGCAATCAGCCCCAGCATTTT. The V and J genes are TRBV9 and TRBJ1-5; D uncertain. V lost 0 bases, J lost 0 bases, and 10 bases lay in between. Germline V CDR1 and CDR2: SGDLS, YYNGEE. The CDR3 contains 16 residues.

J is TRBJ1-5 and V is TRBV7-9, with D possibly being TRBD1 (5 bases). The V end lost 5 bases, the J end lost 5 bases, and 13 bases lay between the germline ends. Germline V CDR1 and CDR2: SEHNR, FQNEAQ (reference sequence). The CDR3 is 14 residues long. The CDR3 loop reads CASSASGAYQPQHF. The CDR3 DNA reads as TGTGCCAGCAGCGCATCCGGGGCCTATCAGCCCCAGCATTTT. Using reference TRBV7-9 and TRBJ1-5 for the parts outside the CDR3, the full variable domain is DTGVSQNPRHKITKRGQNVTFRCDPISEHNRLYWYRQTLGQGPEFLTYFQNEAQLEKSRLLSDRFSAERPKGSFSTLEIQRTEQGDSAMYLCASSASGAYQPQHFGDGTRLSIL.

The chain links TRBV5-6 to TRBJ2-5; 8 nucleotides align to TRBD2. The CDR3 covers 14 residues. Germline V CDR1 and CDR2: SGHDT, YYEEEE. The V and J ends lost 6 bases and 4 bases, in that order; junction bases with no gene match: 8. The CDR3: CASTLRGGPETQYF. The DNA for the CDR3 is TGTGCCAGCACCCTACGGGGGGGGCCAGAGACCCAGTACTTC.

The rearrangement uses TRBV30 and TRBJ1-1; D remains unclear. The CDR3 is 12 amino acids. V dropped 3 bases and J dropped 3 bases, with 8 bases sitting between them. The germline V gene encodes CDR1 GTSNPN and CDR2 SVGIG (reference sequence). The CDR3 nucleotides read TGTGCCTGGAGGCAAGAAGACACTGAAGCTTTCTTT. It yields the protein CAWRQEDTEAFF.

This rearrangement joins TRBV28 to TRBJ1-1, with unresolved D. Germline lookup yields CDR1 MDHEN and CDR2 SYDVKM. Trimming cost V 7 bases and J 6 bases, with 12 bases left between them. The CDR3 totals 12 residues. The CDR3, as DNA: TGTGCCAGCACCGCCGGGGTGGCTGAAGCTTTCTTT. Protein sequence: CASTAGVAEAFF.

The V and J genes are TRBV7-2 and TRBJ2-7; perhaps D is TRBD1 or TRBD2 (5 bases each). Trimming left V 0 bases short and J 3 bases short, with 12 bases between. Germline V CDR1 and CDR2: SGHTA, FQGNSA. The CDR3 covers 15 residues. For the CDR3, the DNA is TGTGCCAGCAGCTTAGCAGGGACGGTAGTCTACGAGCAGTACTTC. Translation: CASSLAGTVVYEQYF.

This clone was detected only once. At one of its ends the junction is not consistent with the germline gene, which may arise from a read error. This chain connects TRBV4-3 to TRBJ2-4; perhaps TRBD1 as D (6 bases). The CDR3 runs to 19 residues. CDR1 and CDR2 from the germline V gene are LGHNA and YSLEER. The CDR3 nucleotides read TGCGCCAGCAGCGAAGAAAGGCCCTCAGGGGATGCGACCAAAAACATTCAGTACTTC. Translated, it gives CASSEERPSGDATKNIQYF.

V and J are TRBV19 and TRBJ2-6; the D is unclear. Per the germline V gene, CDR1 is LNHDA and CDR2 is SQIVND (reference sequence). CDR3 length equals 14 residues. V shed 5 bases and J shed 0 bases, with 5 bases lying between them. DNA of the CDR3: TGTGCCAGTAGTTTGATCTCTGGGGCCAACGTCCTGACTTTC. Protein sequence: CASSLISGANVLTF.

The chain uses TRBV10-3 and TRBJ1-6; 9 bases line up with TRBD1. V shed 10 bases and J 7 bases; nucleotides not matched to a gene: 11. The CDR3 length is 15 residues. Germline CDR1 is ENHRY and CDR2 is SYGVKD. DNA of the CDR3: TGTGCCACCTCCACAGGGGGCGCATACAATTCACCCCTCCACTTT. This sequence encodes CATSTGGAYNSPLHF.

This clone occurred a few times. The chain recombines TRBV5-1 with TRBJ2-3, with TRBD2 matching over 12 bases. The germline gives CDR1 SGHRS, CDR2 YFSETQ. The trim removed 3 bases at V and 0 bases at J, leaving 11 bases unmatched. The CDR3 totals 19 residues. The CDR3 region has the DNA TGCGCCAGCAGCTCTGGGACTAGCGGGCGTGTTACTAGCACAGATACGCAGTATTTT. It codes for CASSSGTSGRVTSTDTQYF.